These 20 T cell receptor beta chains share one sample of origin, sequenced in a study of cytomegalovirus exposure and HLA in healthy donors. The PCR employed 60 Vbeta primers together with 13 Jbeta primers. Assay: immunoSEQ multiplex PCR; the TCRdb copy retains only in-frame clones and omits some. The sample gives under 150,000 clones, more than 65% of which show up once; 2.6% is in the top ten. Material: PBMCs. The receptors come from an older woman in good health and CMV-seropositive.

The chain uses TRBV10-2 and TRBJ2-7; TRBD1 matches 11 bases. The V and J ends lost 7 bases and 1 base, in that order; junction bases with no gene match: 6. CDR3 size: 15 residues. CDR1 is WSHSY and CDR2 is SAAADI in the germline V gene. The CDR3 region is CASTEDRGLSYEQYF. For the CDR3, the DNA is TGCGCCAGCACCGAGGACAGGGGGCTGTCCTACGAGCAGTACTTC.

V usage is TRBV19 and J usage is TRBJ1-2, with D possibly being TRBD1 (6 bases). Germline V gives CDR1 LNHDA, CDR2 SQIVND (reference sequence). This CDR3 has 15 residues. Trimming took off 3 bases at V and 4 bases at J, with 15 bases between the two ends. CDR3 in amino acids: CASSMNRESPYGYTF. DNA of the CDR3: TGTGCCAGTAGTATGAACAGGGAGTCCCCCTATGGCTACACCTTC.

V and J are TRBV7-9 and TRBJ2-7, with D perhaps matching TRBD1 (5 bases). There are 14 residues in the CDR3. CDR1 and CDR2 (germline): SEHNR, FQNEAQ (reference sequence). The ends were cut back, 5 bases at V and 4 bases at J, with 15 bases in the middle. Here the CDR3 DNA reads TGTGCCAGCAGCCCTCGGACATTTCCGTACGAGCAGTACTTC. It yields the protein CASSPRTFPYEQYF.

The chain recombines TRBV4-1 with TRBJ1-4; weak D call: TRBD1 (6 bases). This CDR3 spans 20 amino acids. The germline gives CDR1 MGHRA, CDR2 YSYEKL. Trimming pared 4 bases from V and 0 bases from J, leaving 24 bases between. CDR3 protein: CASSRYYARTADPTNEKLFF. In nucleotides, the CDR3 is TGCGCCAGCAGCCGCTACTACGCCAGGACAGCGGATCCAACTAATGAAAAACTGTTTTTT.

The chain couples TRBV9 to TRBJ1-4; 7 bases match TRBD1. The CDR3 is 15 amino acids. Trimming at V came to 4 bases and at J to 6 bases, leaving 9 bases not matched to a gene. Germline values: CDR1 SGDLS, CDR2 YYNGEE. The CDR3 reads CASSRDRVGDEKLFF. In DNA, the CDR3 is TGTGCCAGCAGCCGCGACAGGGTGGGGGATGAAAAACTGTTTTTT.

This clone showed up just once. The J gene is TRBJ2-3, the V gene TRBV6-4; D is unresolved. This CDR3 has 13 residues. Trimming cost V 4 bases and J 7 bases, with 12 bases left between them. Germline V gene sequence: CDR1 MRHNA, CDR2 SNTAGT. CDR3 in amino acids: CASSGSTGYTQYF. CDR3 in DNA: TGTGCCAGCAGTGGTTCGACTGGGTATACGCAGTATTTT.

Only a few counts were recorded for this clone. The V and J genes are TRBV6-5 and TRBJ1-1, with D uncertain. The CDR3 spans 14 residues. The V end lost 4 bases, the J end lost 6 bases, and 15 bases lay between the germline ends. CDR1 and CDR2 from the germline V gene are MNHEY and SVGAGI. This CDR3 is CASSSPPGIPEAFF. CDR3 nucleotides: TGTGCCAGCAGTTCCCCTCCGGGTATCCCTGAAGCTTTCTTT.

The CDR3 nucleotides read TGCGCCAGCAGCTCCGATGGGACATCAGGAGAGACCCAGTACTTC. Residues: CASSSDGTSGETQYF. This sequence joins TRBV5-1 and TRBJ2-5; tentative D call: TRBD1 (6 bases). Looked up from germline, CDR1 is SGHRS and CDR2 is YFSETQ. The CDR3 consists of 15 residues. The V end was cut by 3 bases, the J end by 4 bases, with 16 bases between. The complete variable domain, with remaining parts taken from reference TRBV5-1 and TRBJ2-5, reads KAGVTQTPRYLIKTRGQQVTLSCSPISGHRSVSWYQQTPGQGLQFLFEYFSETQRNKGNFPGRFSGRQFSNSRSEMNVSTLELGDSALYLCASSSDGTSGETQYFGPGTRLLVL.

V gene TRBV5-1 combines with J gene TRBJ2-7; 8 nucleotides match TRBD1. This CDR3 comprises 13 residues. Trimming cost V 1 base and J 4 bases; bases outside gene matches: 1. Per the germline V gene, CDR1 is SGHRS and CDR2 is YFSETQ. CDR3 amino acids: CASSLRQGYEQYF. In DNA form, the CDR3 reads TGCGCCAGCAGCTTGAGACAGGGGTACGAGCAGTACTTC.

This chain connects TRBV10-3 to TRBJ2-1; tentatively, D is TRBD2 (6 bases). This CDR3 comprises 13 residues. Trimming stripped 8 bases from V and 8 bases from J, with 16 bases between. Germline V gene lookup returns CDR1 ENHRY and CDR2 SYGVKD. The CDR3 DNA reads as TGTGCCATCCGGCCGGGGGACCAGGATGAGCAGTTCTTC. Translated, it gives CAIRPGDQDEQFF.

The chain couples TRBV10-3 to TRBJ1-6; 11 bases line up with TRBD1. Germline V CDR1 and CDR2: ENHRY, SYGVKD. With V trimmed by 5 bases and J by 8 bases, 2 bases remained unmatched. The CDR3 consists of 14 residues. The CDR3 DNA sequence: TGTGCCATCAGTTCGGGACAGGGGGATTCACCCCTCCACTTT. Translating gives CAISSGQGDSPLHF.

The chain recombines TRBV28 with TRBJ1-4; perhaps TRBD1 as D (5 bases). V was pared by 3 bases and J by 8 bases, with 13 bases between. The CDR3 runs 14 residues. Per the germline V gene, CDR1 is MDHEN and CDR2 is SYDVKM. Written as DNA, the CDR3 is TGTGCCAGCAGTTTTAAGGGAGGGACCGAAAAACTGTTTTTT. Translating it yields CASSFKGGTEKLFF.

J is TRBJ1-2 and V is TRBV6-5; 7 bases are shared with TRBD1. Looked up from germline, CDR1 is MNHEY and CDR2 is SVGAGI. The ends lost 0 bases at V and 5 bases at J; junction bases unmatched: 0. The CDR3 covers 13 residues. The CDR3 nucleotides read TGTGCCAGCAGTTACTCGGGACAGTATGGCTACACCTTC. Translating gives CASSYSGQYGYTF.

The rearrangement links TRBV6-1 to TRBJ1-5; D may be TRBD1 (5 bases). The germline CDR1 and CDR2 sequences are MNHNS and SASEGT. CDR3 size: 15 residues. The V gene lost 4 bases and the J gene lost 3 bases, with 13 bases spanning the gap. The chain's CDR3 is CASSVPQGFNQPQHF. DNA for the CDR3: TGTGCCAGCAGTGTACCTCAGGGCTTCAATCAGCCCCAGCATTTT.

The chain joins TRBV7-9 to TRBJ2-7, with D unclear. Germline V gives CDR1 SEHNR, CDR2 FQNEAQ (reference sequence). The CDR3 loop spans 13 amino acids. Deletions cut 1 base from V and 4 bases from J, with 8 bases between. The CDR3 spells CASSLGATYEQYF. The CDR3 bases are TGTGCCAGCAGCTTAGGGGCGACGTACGAGCAGTACTTC.

The chain joins TRBV2 to TRBJ2-1, with 8 bases that match TRBD2. After removal of 3 bases from V and 4 bases from J, the junction contained 2 bases not matched to a gene. CDR1 is SNHLY, CDR2 FYNNEI, per germline. The CDR3 consists of 14 residues. The CDR3 spells CASSDAGGYNEQFF. The CDR3 DNA sequence: TGTGCCAGCAGTGATGCGGGGGGATACAATGAGCAGTTCTTC.

This clone was detected only a few times. The chain uses TRBV7-2 and TRBJ2-3; no firm D call. Germline loops: CDR1 SGHTA, CDR2 FQGNSA. Trimming stripped 2 bases from V and 0 bases from J, with 12 bases between. CDR3 length: 16 residues. CDR3: CASSLRSLVSTDTQYF. For the CDR3, the DNA is TGTGCCAGCAGCTTAAGATCGCTAGTTAGCACAGATACGCAGTATTTT.

The chain uses TRBV11-2 and TRBJ1-2; the D gene is possibly TRBD1 (5 bases). The CDR3 has 13 amino acids. Trimming removed 1 base from V and 8 bases from J, with 11 bases in between. Germline V gives CDR1 SGHAT, CDR2 FQNNGV. The CDR3 is CASSLVGGEGYTF. The CDR3 region has the DNA TGTGCCAGCAGCTTAGTGGGGGGTGAGGGCTACACCTTC.

This clone has just a few counts. In the same sample, other DNA sequences code for this CDR3. The chain joins TRBV18 to TRBJ1-1; D gene unclear. Deletions cut 2 bases from V and 2 bases from J, with 6 bases between. Germline lookup yields CDR1 KGHSH and CDR2 LQKENI. This CDR3 comprises 13 residues. CDR3: CASSPGSNTEAFF. In nucleotides, the CDR3 is TGTGCCAGCTCACCAGGTAGTAACACTGAAGCTTTCTTT.

This clone was counted once. The gene calls are TRBV6-5 and TRBJ1-4; 8 bases fit TRBD1. J lost 5 bases, V lost 5 bases, and 1 base had no gene match. The V gene's germline CDR1 is MNHEY and CDR2 SVGAGI. There are 13 residues in the CDR3. Here the CDR3 DNA reads TGTGCCAGCAGTGGACAGGGAAATGAAAAACTGTTTTTT. Translation gives CASSGQGNEKLFF.